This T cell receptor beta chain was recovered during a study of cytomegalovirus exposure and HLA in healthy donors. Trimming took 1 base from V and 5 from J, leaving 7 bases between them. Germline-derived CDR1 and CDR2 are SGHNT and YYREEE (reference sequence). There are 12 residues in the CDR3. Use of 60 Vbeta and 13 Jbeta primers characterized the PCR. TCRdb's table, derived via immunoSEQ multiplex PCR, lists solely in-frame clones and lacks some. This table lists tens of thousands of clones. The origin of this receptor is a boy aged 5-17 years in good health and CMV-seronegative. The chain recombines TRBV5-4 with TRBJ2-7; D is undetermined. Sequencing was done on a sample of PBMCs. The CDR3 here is CASSLFQDEQYF. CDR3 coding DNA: TGTGCCAGCAGCTTGTTTCAGGACGAGCAGTACTTC.